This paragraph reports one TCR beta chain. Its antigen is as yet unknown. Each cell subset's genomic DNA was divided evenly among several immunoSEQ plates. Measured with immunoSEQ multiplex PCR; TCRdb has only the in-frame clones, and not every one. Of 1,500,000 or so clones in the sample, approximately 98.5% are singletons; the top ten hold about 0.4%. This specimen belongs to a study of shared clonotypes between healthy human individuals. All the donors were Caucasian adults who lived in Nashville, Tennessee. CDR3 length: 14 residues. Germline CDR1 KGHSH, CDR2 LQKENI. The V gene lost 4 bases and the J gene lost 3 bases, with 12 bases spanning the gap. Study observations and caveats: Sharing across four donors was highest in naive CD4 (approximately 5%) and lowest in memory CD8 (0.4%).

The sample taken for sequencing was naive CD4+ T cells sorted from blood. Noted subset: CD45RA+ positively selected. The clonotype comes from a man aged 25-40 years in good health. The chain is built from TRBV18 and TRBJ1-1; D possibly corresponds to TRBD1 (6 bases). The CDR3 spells CASSQDRLYTEAFF. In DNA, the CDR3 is TGTGCCAGCTCACAAGACAGGCTTTACACTGAAGCTTTCTTT.